The present T cell receptor (beta chain) was sequenced within a study of blood T cells in healthy people across ages. Study conclusions and caveats: Significant beta diversity loss was already apparent by age approximately 36, declining roughly linearly.

Combining a sample-barcoded 5' primer with a J-beta primer mix, a second PCR ran for about 7 to 11 cycles. TCRdb reanalysed the 5' RACE reads using MiXCR and keeps one entry per CDR3 protein. The sample yields approximately 1,700,000 distinct CDR3 sequences, approximately 40% seen once. Comments on this clonotype: Its specificity is unknown.

This CDR3 contains 12 residues. The V gene's germline CDR1 is SQVTM and CDR2 ANQGSEA. Trimming left V 4 bases short and J 8 bases short, with 14 bases between. The sample consisted of blood. V is TRBV29-1 and J is TRBJ1-2, with a tentative D call TRBD1 (6 bases). This TCR derives from a human donor in good health. The CDR3 reads CSVVQPGGGYTF. CDR3 nucleotides: TGCAGCGTTGTACAGCCCGGGGGCGGCTACACCTTC.